Listed here is a single T cell receptor beta chain. This receptor's antigen is unknown. At one end the junction does not follow the germline gene, possibly because of a read error. The immunoSEQ Assay, a bias-controlled multiplex PCR, was used to amplify TCRbeta CDR3 regions from genomic DNA. Per the original workflow: Within the assay, amplification of reference gene primers was used to estimate how many nucleated cells each sample contained. Sequence reads were collapsed and filtered to measure the absolute abundance of every unique TCRbeta CDR3 rearrangement. For each sample, productive Simpson clonality was calculated as the square root of Simpson's diversity index over productive rearrangements. What TCRdb holds here is the immuneACCESS table cut down to in-frame rearrangements. Part of the clones is not present; checked against another copy, under half of the missing clones reflect an unresolved V gene, and the others are unexplained. V and J calls and clone size are those listed in that table; D and trimming were worked out from the DNA. The sample table shows around 140,000 clones, and approximately 84% are seen once. Clones ranked in the top ten supply about a sixth of the sample.

The collaborating institutions used their own protocols to collect whole blood in K2EDTA tubes. For TCRbeta analysis, collaborators shipped samples as frozen whole blood, isolated PBMCs, or DNA extracted from either of those sample types. These data are taken from a study of blood T cell repertoires in COVID-19 (dated by TCRdb to about 2020). Background for the entire study: The collaborator samples originated in the United States, Italy and Spain and spanned the acute and convalescent phases of COVID-19. The samples were drawn from the first 160 participants of the ongoing ImmuneRACE study and from 1,254 subjects provided by 6 global collaborators. The prospective study material was composed of cDNA or gDNA derived from T cells, B-cell-depleted T cells, or PBMCs. Where available, HLA class I and class II types were taken from metadata supplied by the sample provider and were not determined by assay-based typing. A freely available public database, intended as a resource for researchers studying the immune response to SARS-CoV-2, is where the repertoires were released. Nearly every sample came with metadata listing a de-identified subject ID, COVID-19 status, age in years and sex. Subjects who had been exposed to COVID-19, were actively infected with it, or had recovered from it provided the deeply sampled blood TCRbeta repertoires that made up the dataset. The paper as a whole reports these results and caveats: Clinical and demographic metadata were provided uncurated, with the amount varying by source and participant.

In the germline V gene (reference sequence), CDR1 corresponds to SSHAT and CDR2 to FNYEAQ. The CDR3 starts with the cysteine, ends with the phenylalanine, and has 14 residues. Only the CDR3 DNA is retained, 42 bases long and in frame from the first base. Material for sequencing was peripheral blood. This chain joins TRBV7-7 to TRBJ2-5; TRBD1 is a possible D gene, resting on 6 matching bases. This TCR was recovered from a woman older than 75 with acute or convalescent COVID-19. The nucleotide sequence is TGTGCTAGCAGCTTAGAGTGGGGGCTAGAGACCCAGTACTTC. Translated, it gives CASSLEWGLETQYF.